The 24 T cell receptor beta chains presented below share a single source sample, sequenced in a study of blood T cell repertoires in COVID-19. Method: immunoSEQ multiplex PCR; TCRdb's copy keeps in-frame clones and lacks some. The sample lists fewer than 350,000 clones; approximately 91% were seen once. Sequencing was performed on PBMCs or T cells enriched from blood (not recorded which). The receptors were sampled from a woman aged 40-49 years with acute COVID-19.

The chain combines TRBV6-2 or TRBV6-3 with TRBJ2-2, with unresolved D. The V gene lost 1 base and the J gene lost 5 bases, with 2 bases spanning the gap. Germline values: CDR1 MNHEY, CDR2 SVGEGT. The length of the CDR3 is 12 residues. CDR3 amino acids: CASSYLTGELFF. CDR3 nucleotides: TGTGCCAGCAGTTACTTAACCGGGGAGCTGTTTTTT.

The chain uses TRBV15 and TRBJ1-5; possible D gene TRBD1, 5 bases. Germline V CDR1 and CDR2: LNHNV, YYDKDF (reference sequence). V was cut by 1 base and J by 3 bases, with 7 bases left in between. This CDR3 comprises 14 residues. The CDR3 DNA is TGTGCCACCAGCAGAGTGGACACCAATCAGCCCCAGCATTTT. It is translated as CATSRVDTNQPQHF.

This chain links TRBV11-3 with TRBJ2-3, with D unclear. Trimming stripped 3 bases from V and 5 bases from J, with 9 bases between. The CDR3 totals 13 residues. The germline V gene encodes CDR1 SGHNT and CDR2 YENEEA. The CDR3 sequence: CASSLSILDTQYF. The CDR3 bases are TGTGCCAGCAGCTTGTCCATTTTAGATACGCAGTATTTT.

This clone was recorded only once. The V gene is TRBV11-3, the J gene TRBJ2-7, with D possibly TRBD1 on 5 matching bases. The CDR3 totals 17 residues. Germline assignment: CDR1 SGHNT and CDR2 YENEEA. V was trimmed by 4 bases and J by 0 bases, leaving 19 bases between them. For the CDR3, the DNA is TGTGCCAGCAGCTCGAACAGGCGGACGCTGAGCTCCTACGAGCAGTACTTC. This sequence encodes CASSSNRRTLSSYEQYF.

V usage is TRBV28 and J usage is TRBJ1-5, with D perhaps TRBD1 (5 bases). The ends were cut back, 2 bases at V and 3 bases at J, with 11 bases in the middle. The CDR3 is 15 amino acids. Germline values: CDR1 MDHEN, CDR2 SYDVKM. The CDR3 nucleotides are TGTGCCAGCAGTTTAGCAGCAGGGCTCAATCAGCCCCAGCATTTT. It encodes CASSLAAGLNQPQHF.

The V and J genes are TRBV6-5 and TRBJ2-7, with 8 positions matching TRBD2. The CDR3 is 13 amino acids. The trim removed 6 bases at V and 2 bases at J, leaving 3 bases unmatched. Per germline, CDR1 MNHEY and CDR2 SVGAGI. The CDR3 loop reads CASRKAGAYEQYF. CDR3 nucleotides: TGTGCCAGCAGGAAAGCGGGAGCCTACGAGCAGTACTTC.

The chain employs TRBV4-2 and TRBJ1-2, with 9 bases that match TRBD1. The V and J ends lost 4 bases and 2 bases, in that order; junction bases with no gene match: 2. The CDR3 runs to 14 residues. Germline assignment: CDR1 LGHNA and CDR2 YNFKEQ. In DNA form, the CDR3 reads TGTGCCAGCAGCCCCGGGACAGGGAACTATGGCTACACCTTC. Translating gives CASSPGTGNYGYTF.

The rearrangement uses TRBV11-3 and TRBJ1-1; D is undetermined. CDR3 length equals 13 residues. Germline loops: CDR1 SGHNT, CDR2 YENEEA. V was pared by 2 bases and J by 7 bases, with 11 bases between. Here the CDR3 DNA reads TGTGCCAGCAGCTTACCAGGATTTAATGAAGCTTTCTTT. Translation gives CASSLPGFNEAFF. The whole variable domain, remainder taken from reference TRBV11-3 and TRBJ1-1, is EAGVVQSPRYKIIEKKQPVAFWCNPISGHNTLYWYLQNLGQGPELLIRYENEEAVDDSQLPKDRFSAERLKGVDSTLKIQPAELGDSAVYLCASSLPGFNEAFFGQGTRLTVV.

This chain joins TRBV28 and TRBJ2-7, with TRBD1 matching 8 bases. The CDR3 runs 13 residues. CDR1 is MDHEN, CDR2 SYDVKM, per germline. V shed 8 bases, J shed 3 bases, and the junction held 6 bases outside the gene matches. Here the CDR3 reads CASVRTGLYEQYF. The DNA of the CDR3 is TGTGCCAGCGTTCGGACAGGGCTCTACGAGCAGTACTTC.

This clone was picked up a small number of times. The CDR3 DNA is TGTGCCAGCTGCAGAACAGGGACCTATAATTCACCCCTCCACTTT. As protein: CASCRTGTYNSPLHF. The chain has TRBV11-2 and TRBJ1-6, with D possibly TRBD1 on 6 matching bases. Germline assignment: CDR1 SGHAT and CDR2 FQNNGV. CDR3 length: 15 residues. V was pared by 8 bases and J by 2 bases, with 13 bases between.

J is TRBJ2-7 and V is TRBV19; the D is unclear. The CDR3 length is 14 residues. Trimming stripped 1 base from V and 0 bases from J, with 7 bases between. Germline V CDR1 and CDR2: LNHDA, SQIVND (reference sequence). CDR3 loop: CASSIASSSYEQYF. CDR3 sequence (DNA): TGTGCCAGTAGTATAGCGTCCAGCTCCTACGAGCAGTACTTC.

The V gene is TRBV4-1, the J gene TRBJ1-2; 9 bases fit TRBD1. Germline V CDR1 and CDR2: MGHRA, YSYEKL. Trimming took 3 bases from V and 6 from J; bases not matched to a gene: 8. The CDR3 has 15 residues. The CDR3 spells CASSHVDRGYNGYTF. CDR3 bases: TGCGCCAGCAGCCACGTGGACAGGGGATATAATGGCTACACCTTC.

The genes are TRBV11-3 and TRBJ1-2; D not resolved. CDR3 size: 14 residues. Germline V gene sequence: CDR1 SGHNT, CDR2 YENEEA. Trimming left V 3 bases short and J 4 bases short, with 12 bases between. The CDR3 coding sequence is TGTGCCAGCAGCTTTGAGGGTTCGATCTATGGCTACACCTTC. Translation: CASSFEGSIYGYTF.

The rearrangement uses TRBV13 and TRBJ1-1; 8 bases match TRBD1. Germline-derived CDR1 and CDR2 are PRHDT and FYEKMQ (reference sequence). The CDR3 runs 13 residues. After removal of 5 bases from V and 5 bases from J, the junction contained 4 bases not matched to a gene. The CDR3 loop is CASSLDRETEAFF. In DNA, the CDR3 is TGTGCCAGCAGCCTGGACAGGGAGACTGAAGCTTTCTTT.

The CDR3 reads CATSDSSYVRGQETQYF. The DNA for the CDR3 is TGTGCCACCAGTGATTCCTCCTACGTACGAGGCCAAGAGACCCAGTACTTC. The V call is TRBV24-1, the J call TRBJ2-5; D is undetermined. The CDR3 is made up of 17 amino acids. Germline loops: CDR1 KGHDR, CDR2 SFDVKD. Trimming shortened V by 2 bases and J by 1 base, and 16 bases separated the two germline ends.

The CDR3 region has the DNA TGCGCCAGCAGCCGTCAAACTAGCGGCGCCTACAATGAGCAGTTCTTC. Its translation is CASSRQTSGAYNEQFF. The chain links TRBV5-1 to TRBJ2-1; 8 nucleotides align to TRBD2. CDR3 length: 16 amino acids. V gave up 4 bases and J gave up 2 bases; unmatched junction bases: 8. Germline V gene sequence: CDR1 SGHRS, CDR2 YFSETQ.

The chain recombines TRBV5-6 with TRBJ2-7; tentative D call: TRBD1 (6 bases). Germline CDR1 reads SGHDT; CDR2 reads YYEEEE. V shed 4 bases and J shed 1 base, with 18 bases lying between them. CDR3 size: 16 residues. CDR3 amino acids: CASSARTAGGSYEQYF. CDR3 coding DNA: TGTGCCAGCAGCGCGAGGACAGCCGGAGGTTCCTACGAGCAGTACTTC.

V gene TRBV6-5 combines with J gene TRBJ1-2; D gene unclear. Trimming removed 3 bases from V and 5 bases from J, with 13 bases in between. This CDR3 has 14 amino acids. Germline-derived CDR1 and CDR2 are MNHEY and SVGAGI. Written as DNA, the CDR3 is TGTGCCAGCAGTTATGGCGGCCGAAATTATGGCTACACCTTC. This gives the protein CASSYGGRNYGYTF.

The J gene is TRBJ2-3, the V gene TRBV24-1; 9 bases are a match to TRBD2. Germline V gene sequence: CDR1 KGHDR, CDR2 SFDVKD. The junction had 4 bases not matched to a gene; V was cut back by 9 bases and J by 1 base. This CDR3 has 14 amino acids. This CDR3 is CATQTSGRTDTQYF. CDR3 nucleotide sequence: TGTGCCACCCAGACTAGCGGACGCACAGATACGCAGTATTTT.

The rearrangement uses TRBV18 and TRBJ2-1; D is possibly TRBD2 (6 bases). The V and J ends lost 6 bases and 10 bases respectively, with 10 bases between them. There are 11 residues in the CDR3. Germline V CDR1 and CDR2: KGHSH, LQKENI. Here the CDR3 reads CASSGGEEQFF. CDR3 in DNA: TGTGCCAGCTCGGGGGGAGAAGAGCAGTTCTTC.

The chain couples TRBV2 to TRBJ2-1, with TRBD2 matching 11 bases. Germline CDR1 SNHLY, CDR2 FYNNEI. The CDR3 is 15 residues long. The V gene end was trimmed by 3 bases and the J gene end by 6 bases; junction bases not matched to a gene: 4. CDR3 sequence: CASSDTSGSFNEQFF. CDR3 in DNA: TGTGCCAGCAGTGATACTAGCGGGAGTTTCAATGAGCAGTTCTTC.

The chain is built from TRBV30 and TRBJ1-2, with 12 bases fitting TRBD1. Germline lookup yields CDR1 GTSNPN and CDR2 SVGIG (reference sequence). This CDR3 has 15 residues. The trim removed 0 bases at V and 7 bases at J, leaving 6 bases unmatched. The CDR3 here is CAWSVLGTGGFGYTF. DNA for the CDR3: TGTGCCTGGAGTGTACTCGGGACAGGGGGCTTTGGCTACACCTTC.

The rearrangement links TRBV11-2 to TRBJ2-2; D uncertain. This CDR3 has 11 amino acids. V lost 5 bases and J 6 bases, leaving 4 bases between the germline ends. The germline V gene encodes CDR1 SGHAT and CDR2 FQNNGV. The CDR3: CASSLSGELFF. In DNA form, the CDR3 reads TGTGCCAGCAGCCTTTCCGGGGAGCTGTTTTTT.

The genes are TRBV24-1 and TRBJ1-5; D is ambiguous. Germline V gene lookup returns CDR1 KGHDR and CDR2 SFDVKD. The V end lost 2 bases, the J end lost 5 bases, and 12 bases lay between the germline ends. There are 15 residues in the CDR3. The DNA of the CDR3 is TGTGCCACCAGTGATTCCCAGTCGATCCATCAGCCCCAGCATTTT. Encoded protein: CATSDSQSIHQPQHF.